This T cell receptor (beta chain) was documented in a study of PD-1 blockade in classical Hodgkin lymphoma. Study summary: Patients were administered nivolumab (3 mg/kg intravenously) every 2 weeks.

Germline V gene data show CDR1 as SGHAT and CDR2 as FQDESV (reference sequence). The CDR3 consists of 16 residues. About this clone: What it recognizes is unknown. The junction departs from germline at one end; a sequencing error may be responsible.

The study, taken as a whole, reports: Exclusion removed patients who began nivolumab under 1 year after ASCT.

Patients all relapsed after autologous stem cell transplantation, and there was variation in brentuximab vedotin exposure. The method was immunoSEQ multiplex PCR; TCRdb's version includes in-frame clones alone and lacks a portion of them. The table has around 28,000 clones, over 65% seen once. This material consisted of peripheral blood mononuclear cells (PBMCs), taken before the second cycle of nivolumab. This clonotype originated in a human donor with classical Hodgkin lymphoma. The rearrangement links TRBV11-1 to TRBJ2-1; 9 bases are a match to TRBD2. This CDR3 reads CASNLGGREGHNEQFF. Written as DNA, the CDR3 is TGTGCCAGCAACTTAGGGGGGCGGGAGGGCCACAATGAGCAGTTCTTC.